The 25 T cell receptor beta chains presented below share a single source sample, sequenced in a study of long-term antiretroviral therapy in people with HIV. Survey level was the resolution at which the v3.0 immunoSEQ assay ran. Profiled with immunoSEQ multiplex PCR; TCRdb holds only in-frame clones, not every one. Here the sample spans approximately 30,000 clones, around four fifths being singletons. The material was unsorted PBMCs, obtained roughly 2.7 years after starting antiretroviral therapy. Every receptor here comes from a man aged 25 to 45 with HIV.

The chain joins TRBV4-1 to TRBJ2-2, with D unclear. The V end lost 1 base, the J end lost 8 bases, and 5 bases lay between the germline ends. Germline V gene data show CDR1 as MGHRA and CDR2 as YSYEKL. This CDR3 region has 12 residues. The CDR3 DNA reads TGCGCCAGCAGCCAAGCCGTTGGGGAGCTGTTTTTT. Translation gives CASSQAVGELFF.

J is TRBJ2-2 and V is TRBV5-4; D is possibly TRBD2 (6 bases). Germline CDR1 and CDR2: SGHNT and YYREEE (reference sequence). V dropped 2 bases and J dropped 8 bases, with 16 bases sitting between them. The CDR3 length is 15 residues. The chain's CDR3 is CASSFGGISPGELFF. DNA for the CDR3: TGTGCCAGCAGCTTTGGCGGGATATCTCCGGGGGAGCTGTTTTTT.

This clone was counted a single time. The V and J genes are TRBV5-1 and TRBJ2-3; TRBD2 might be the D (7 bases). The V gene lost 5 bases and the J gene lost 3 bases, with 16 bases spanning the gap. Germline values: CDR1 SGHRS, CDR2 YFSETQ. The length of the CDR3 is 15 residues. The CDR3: CASSWEGGRTDTQYF. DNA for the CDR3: TGCGCCAGCAGTTGGGAGGGGGGGCGGACAGATACGCAGTATTTT.

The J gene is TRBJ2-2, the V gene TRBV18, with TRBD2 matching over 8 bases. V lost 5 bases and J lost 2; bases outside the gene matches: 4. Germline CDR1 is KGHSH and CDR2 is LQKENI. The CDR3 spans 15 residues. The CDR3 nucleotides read TGTGCCAGCTCAGAACTAGCGGTAAACACCGGGGAGCTGTTTTTT. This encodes CASSELAVNTGELFF.

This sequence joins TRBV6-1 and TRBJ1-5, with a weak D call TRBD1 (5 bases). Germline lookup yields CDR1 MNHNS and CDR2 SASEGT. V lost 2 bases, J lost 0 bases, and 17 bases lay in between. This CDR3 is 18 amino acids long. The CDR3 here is CASSEPRGVDISNQPQHF. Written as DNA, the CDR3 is TGTGCCAGCAGTGAACCACGGGGGGTAGACATTAGCAATCAGCCCCAGCATTTT.

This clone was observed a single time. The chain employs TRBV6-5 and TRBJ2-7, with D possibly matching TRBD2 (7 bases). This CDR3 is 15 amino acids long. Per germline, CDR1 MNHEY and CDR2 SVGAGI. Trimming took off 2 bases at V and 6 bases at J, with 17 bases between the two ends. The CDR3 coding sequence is TGTGCCAGCAGTTACGGGGGGGCCGGGCGTGGCGAGCAGTACTTC. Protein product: CASSYGGAGRGEQYF.

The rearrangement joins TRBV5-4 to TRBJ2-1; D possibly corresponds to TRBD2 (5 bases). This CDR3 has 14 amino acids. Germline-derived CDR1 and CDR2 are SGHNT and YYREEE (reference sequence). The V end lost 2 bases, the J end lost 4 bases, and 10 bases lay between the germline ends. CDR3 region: CASSFRSGYNEQFF. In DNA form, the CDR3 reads TGTGCCAGCAGCTTTAGGAGCGGTTACAATGAGCAGTTCTTC.

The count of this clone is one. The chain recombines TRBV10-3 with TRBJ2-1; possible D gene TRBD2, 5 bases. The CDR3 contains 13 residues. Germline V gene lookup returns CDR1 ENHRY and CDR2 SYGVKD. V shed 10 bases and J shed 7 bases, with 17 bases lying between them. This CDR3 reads CASVSDIKNEQFF. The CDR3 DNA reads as TGTGCCAGCGTTAGCGACATCAAGAATGAGCAGTTCTTC.

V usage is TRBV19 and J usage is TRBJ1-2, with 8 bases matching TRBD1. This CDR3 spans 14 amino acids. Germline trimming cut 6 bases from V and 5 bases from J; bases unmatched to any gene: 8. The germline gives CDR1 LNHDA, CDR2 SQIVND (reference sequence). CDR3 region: CASSPGRTGYGYTF. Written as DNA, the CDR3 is TGTGCCAGTAGCCCTGGGCGGACAGGGTATGGCTACACCTTC.

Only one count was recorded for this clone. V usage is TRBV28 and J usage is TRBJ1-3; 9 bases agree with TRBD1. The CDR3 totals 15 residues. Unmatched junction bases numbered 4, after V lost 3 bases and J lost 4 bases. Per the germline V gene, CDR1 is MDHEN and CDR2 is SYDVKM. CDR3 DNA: TGTGCCAGCAGTTTGAGGACAGGGGTCGGAAACACCATATATTTT. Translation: CASSLRTGVGNTIYF.

CDR3 protein: CASSPTGEGGNTIYF. The CDR3 nucleotides are TGTGCCAGCAGCCCTACAGGGGAGGGTGGAAACACCATATATTTT. The V and J genes are TRBV6-5 and TRBJ1-3; 7 bases are a match to TRBD1. Trimming cost V 6 bases and J 3 bases; bases outside gene matches: 8. The CDR3 has 15 amino acids. Germline V CDR1 and CDR2: MNHEY, SVGAGI.

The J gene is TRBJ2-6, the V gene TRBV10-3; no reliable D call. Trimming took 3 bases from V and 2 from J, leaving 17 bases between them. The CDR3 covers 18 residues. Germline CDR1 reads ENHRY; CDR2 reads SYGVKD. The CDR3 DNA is TGTGCCATCAGTGACCATCGGGTACAGCAAGCTGGGGCCAACGTCCTGACTTTC. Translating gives CAISDHRVQQAGANVLTF.

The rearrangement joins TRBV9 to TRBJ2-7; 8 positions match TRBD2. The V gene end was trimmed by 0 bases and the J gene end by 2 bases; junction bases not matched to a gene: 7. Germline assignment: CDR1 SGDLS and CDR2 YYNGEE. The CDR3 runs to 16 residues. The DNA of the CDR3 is TGTGCCAGCAGCGTAGGTCTCGGCGGGGGGACCTACGAGCAGTACTTC. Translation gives CASSVGLGGGTYEQYF. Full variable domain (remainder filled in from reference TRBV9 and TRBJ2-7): DSGVTQTPKHLITATGQRVTLRCSPRSGDLSVYWYQQSLDQGLQFLIQYYNGEERAKGNILERFSAQQFPDLHSELNLSSLELGDSALYFCASSVGLGGGTYEQYFGPGTRLTVT.

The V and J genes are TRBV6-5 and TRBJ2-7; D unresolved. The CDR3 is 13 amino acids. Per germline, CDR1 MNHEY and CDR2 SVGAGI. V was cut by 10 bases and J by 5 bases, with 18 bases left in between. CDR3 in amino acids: CATQRDEVDEQYF. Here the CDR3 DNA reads TGTGCCACCCAGAGAGACGAAGTCGACGAGCAGTACTTC.

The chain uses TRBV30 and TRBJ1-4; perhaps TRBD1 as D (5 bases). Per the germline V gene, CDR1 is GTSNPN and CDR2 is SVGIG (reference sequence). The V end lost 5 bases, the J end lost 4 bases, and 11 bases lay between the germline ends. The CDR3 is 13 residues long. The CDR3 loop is CAWGDSFNEKLFF. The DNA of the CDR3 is TGTGCCTGGGGAGACAGTTTTAATGAAAAACTGTTTTTT. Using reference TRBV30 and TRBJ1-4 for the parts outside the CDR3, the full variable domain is SQTIHQWPATLVQPVGSPLSLECTVEGTSNPNLYWYRQAAGRGLQLLFYSVGIGQISSEVPQNLSASRPQDRQFILSSKKLLLSDSGFYLCAWGDSFNEKLFFGSGTQLSVL.

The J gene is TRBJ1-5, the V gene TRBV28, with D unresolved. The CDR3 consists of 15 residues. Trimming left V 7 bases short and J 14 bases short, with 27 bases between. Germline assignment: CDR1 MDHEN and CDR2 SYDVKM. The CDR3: CASKAPLGSHGNKHF. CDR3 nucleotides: TGTGCCAGCAAGGCCCCCTTAGGGAGTCACGGGAATAAGCATTTT.

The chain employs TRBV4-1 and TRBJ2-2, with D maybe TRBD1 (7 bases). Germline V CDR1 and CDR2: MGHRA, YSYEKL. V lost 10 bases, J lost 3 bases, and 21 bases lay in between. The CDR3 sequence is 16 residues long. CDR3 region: CATHPGGGTDTGELFF. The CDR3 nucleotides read TGCGCCACCCACCCAGGGGGAGGAACGGACACCGGGGAGCTGTTTTTT.

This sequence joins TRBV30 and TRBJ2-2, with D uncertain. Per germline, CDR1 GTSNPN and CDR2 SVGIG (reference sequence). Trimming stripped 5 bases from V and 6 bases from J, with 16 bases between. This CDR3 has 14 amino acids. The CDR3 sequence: CAWFLGSGSGELFF. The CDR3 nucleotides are TGTGCCTGGTTTTTGGGCTCCGGGTCCGGGGAGCTGTTTTTT. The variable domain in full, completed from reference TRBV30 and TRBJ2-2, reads SQTIHQWPATLVQPVGSPLSLECTVEGTSNPNLYWYRQAAGRGLQLLFYSVGIGQISSEVPQNLSASRPQDRQFILSSKKLLLSDSGFYLCAWFLGSGSGELFFGEGSRLTVL.

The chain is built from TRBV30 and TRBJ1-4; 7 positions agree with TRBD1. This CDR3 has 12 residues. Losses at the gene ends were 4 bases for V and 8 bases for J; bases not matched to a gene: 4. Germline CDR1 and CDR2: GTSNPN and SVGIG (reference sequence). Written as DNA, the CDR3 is TGTGCCTGGATAGGGGGCGACGAAAAACTGTTTTTT. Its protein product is CAWIGGDEKLFF.

The CDR3 loop is CASSEIWGGETQYF. In DNA form, the CDR3 reads TGTGCCAGCAGTGAGATTTGGGGTGGGGAGACCCAGTACTTC. J is TRBJ2-5 and V is TRBV6-1; unclear D gene. The CDR3 totals 14 residues. Per germline, CDR1 MNHNS and CDR2 SASEGT. Trimming removed 3 bases from V and 5 bases from J, with 13 bases in between.

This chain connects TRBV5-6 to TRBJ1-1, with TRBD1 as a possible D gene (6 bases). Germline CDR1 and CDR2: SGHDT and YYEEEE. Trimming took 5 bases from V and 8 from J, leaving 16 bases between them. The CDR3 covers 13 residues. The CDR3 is CASSLPQGREAFF. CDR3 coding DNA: TGTGCCAGCAGTCTTCCGCAGGGGAGGGAAGCTTTCTTT.

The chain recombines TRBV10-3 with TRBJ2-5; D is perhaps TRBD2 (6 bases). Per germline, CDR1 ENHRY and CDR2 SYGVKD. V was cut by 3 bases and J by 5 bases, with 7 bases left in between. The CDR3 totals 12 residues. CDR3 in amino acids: CAISDLAETQYF. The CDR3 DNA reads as TGTGCCATCAGTGACCTAGCGGAGACCCAGTACTTC.

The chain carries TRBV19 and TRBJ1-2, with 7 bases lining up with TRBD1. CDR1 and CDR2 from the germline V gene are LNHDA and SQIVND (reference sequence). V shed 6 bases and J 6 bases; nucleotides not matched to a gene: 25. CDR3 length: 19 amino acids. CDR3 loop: CASRRRGAVGQLAMDGYTF. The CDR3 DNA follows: TGTGCCAGTAGGAGACGTGGGGCGGTGGGACAGCTAGCTATGGATGGCTACACCTTC.

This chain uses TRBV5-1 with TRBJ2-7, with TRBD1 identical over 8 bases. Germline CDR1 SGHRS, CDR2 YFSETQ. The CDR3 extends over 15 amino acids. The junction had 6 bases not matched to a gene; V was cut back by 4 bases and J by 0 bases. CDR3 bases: TGCGCCAGCAGCCCGGGACAGGAAGTCTCCTACGAGCAGTACTTC. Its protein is CASSPGQEVSYEQYF.

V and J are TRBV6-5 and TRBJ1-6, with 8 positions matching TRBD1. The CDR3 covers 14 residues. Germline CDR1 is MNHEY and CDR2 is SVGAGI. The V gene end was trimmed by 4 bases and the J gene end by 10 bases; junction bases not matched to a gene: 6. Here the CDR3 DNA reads TGTGCCAGCAGTTCGACAGGGGAGAGCTCACCCCTCCACTTT. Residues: CASSSTGESSPLHF.